The 31 T cell receptor beta chains presented below share a single source sample, sequenced in a study of response to subunit inactivated influenza vaccine. From the RT-PCR reads, TCRdb called clonotypes with MiXCR, one entry per CDR3 protein. Here the sample spans 650,000 to 700,000 distinct CDR3 sequences, less than 20% being singletons. Source: PBMCs from blood, taken roughly 12 days after vaccination. The receptors shown here come from a man aged 50 to 59 who received an inactivated influenza vaccine.

In its sample, this clonotype was seen a few times. The chain links TRBV20-1 to TRBJ2-1, with 7 positions matching TRBD2. The germline CDR1 and CDR2 sequences are DFQATT and SNEGSKA (reference sequence). The CDR3 runs to 15 residues. The trim removed 1 base at V and 3 bases at J, leaving 6 bases unmatched. In DNA, the CDR3 is TGCAGTGCTAGAGTCCGGACTAGTTACTACAATGAGCAGTTCTTC. Translation gives CSARVRTSYYNEQFF.

In its sample, this clonotype was seen a few times. This chain uses TRBV20-1 with TRBJ2-3; D uncertain. The CDR3 has 14 amino acids. Germline CDR1 and CDR2: DFQATT and SNEGSKA (reference sequence). Trimming shortened V by 1 base and J by 0 bases, and 8 bases separated the two germline ends. This CDR3 is CSARVGTSTDTQYF. The CDR3 DNA reads as TGCAGTGCTAGAGTCGGAACTAGCACAGATACGCAGTATTTT.

This clonotype turned up a few times. The J gene is TRBJ2-7, the V gene TRBV5-1, with unresolved D. Per germline, CDR1 SGHRS and CDR2 YFSETQ. CDR3 length: 14 amino acids. Trimming left V 1 base short and J 5 bases short, with 13 bases between. CDR3 loop: CASSLKSRRHEQYF. CDR3 in DNA: TGCGCCAGCAGCTTGAAATCCAGGCGTCACGAGCAGTACTTC.

A single count supports this clonotype. The V gene is TRBV20-1, the J gene TRBJ2-5; 7 nucleotides match TRBD2. J gave up 4 bases and V 4 bases, and 3 bases lay outside the gene matches. This CDR3 is built from 12 residues. Germline CDR1 DFQATT, CDR2 SNEGSKA (reference sequence). CDR3 residues: CSATAGVETQYF. CDR3 DNA sequence: TGCAGTGCTACTGCGGGAGTAGAGACCCAGTACTTC.

This clonotype has just a few counts. CDR3 bases: TGCAGTGCCGGCGGGGGGTCAGGAGATACGCAGTATTTT. It is translated as CSAGGGSGDTQYF. The genes are TRBV20-1 and TRBJ2-3; 8 nucleotides align to TRBD2. The J segment lost 5 bases and the V segment lost 6 bases, leaving 7 bases of the junction unmatched. The CDR3 sequence is 13 residues long. CDR1 is DFQATT, CDR2 SNEGSKA, per germline (reference sequence).

The chain recombines TRBV28 with TRBJ2-1; D gene unclear. The germline V gene encodes CDR1 MDHEN and CDR2 SYDVKM. CDR3 size: 13 residues. V dropped 10 bases and J dropped 5 bases, with 15 bases sitting between them. The CDR3 here is CAISDTGHNEQFF. For the CDR3, the DNA is TGTGCCATCTCCGACACTGGTCACAATGAGCAGTTCTTC.

This chain joins TRBV5-1 and TRBJ2-2; D uncertain. Germline CDR1 SGHRS, CDR2 YFSETQ. The CDR3 length is 16 residues. V was shortened by 0 bases and J by 0 bases, with 9 bases between the two germline ends. The CDR3 nucleotides are TGCGCCAGCAGCTTGGTCTGGCCATCGAACACCGGGGAGCTGTTTTTT. This sequence encodes CASSLVWPSNTGELFF.

A single count supports this clonotype. This rearrangement joins TRBV6-2 or TRBV6-3 to TRBJ2-2, with TRBD2 identical over 12 bases. CDR3 length equals 16 residues. Germline V gene sequence: CDR1 MNHEY, CDR2 SVGEGT. J gave up 7 bases and V 5 bases, and 8 bases lay outside the gene matches. The CDR3 bases are TGTGCCAGCAGTACTGGACTAGCGGGAATGATCGGGGAGCTGTTTTTT. Amino acid sequence: CASSTGLAGMIGELFF.

The chain recombines TRBV11-2 with TRBJ2-3, with TRBD2 as a possible D gene (6 bases). V lost 4 bases to trimming and J lost 4 bases, with 15 bases between them. CDR3 length equals 15 residues. Germline-derived CDR1 and CDR2 are SGHAT and FQNNGV. In nucleotides, the CDR3 is TGTGCCAGCAGCTCTGGGCCGGGGGAGGCAGATACGCAGTATTTT. Amino acids: CASSSGPGEADTQYF.

This clonotype came up many times. The rearrangement uses TRBV20-1 and TRBJ2-2; D could derive from TRBD1 or TRBD2 (6 bases each). Germline V CDR1 and CDR2: DFQATT, SNEGSKA (reference sequence). The V end lost 0 bases, the J end lost 5 bases, and 10 bases lay between the germline ends. This CDR3 region has 14 residues. CDR3 in amino acids: CSARDRGRTGELFF. CDR3 DNA: TGCAGTGCTAGAGATCGGGGGCGTACCGGGGAGCTGTTTTTT.

V usage is TRBV5-1 and J usage is TRBJ2-7; weak D call: TRBD2 (6 bases). V was clipped by 7 bases and J by 5 bases, with 19 bases between them. CDR3 size: 14 residues. Germline CDR1 is SGHRS and CDR2 is YFSETQ. CDR3 sequence (DNA): TGCGCCAGCCAGGGCCTGGAGGGTGGCCACGAGCAGTACTTC. Its protein is CASQGLEGGHEQYF.

This clonotype was observed at least ten times. The rearrangement links TRBV7-2 to TRBJ1-6; D gene unclear. CDR1 SGHTA and CDR2 FQGNSA come from the germline V gene. The CDR3 covers 16 residues. Trimming stripped 5 bases from V and 4 bases from J, with 15 bases between. The CDR3 bases are TGTGCCAGCAGCCCGAGTCGTGGAGCTTATAATTCACCCCTCCACTTT. Amino acid sequence: CASSPSRGAYNSPLHF. The variable domain in full, with the rest retrieved from reference TRBV7-2 and TRBJ1-6, is GAGVSQSPSNKVTEKGKDVELRCDPISGHTALYWYRQSLGQGLEFLIYFQGNSAPDKSGLPSDRFSAERTGGSVSTLTIQRTQQEDSAVYLCASSPSRGAYNSPLHFGNGTRLTVT.

In this sample, this clonotype turned up a few times. The chain is built from TRBV6-1 and TRBJ2-1; a weak D match, TRBD2 (6 bases). Germline assignment: CDR1 MNHNS and CDR2 SASEGT. This CDR3 is 15 amino acids long. Between the trimmed V and J ends, which lost 1 base and 1 base, there was a span of 8 bases. The CDR3 DNA is TGTGCCAGCAGTGAAGACGGGGGATCCTACAATGAGCAGTTCTTC. This sequence encodes CASSEDGGSYNEQFF.

This clonotype occurred a few times. This chain links TRBV6-2 or TRBV6-3 with TRBJ2-1; D is possibly TRBD1 (5 bases). The germline CDR1 and CDR2 sequences are MNHEY and SVGEGT. V dropped 11 bases and J dropped 2 bases, with 16 bases sitting between them. The CDR3 spans 14 residues. CDR3 coding DNA: TGTGCCGTACAACAGGAGTTAGCCTACAATGAGCAGTTCTTC. This translates into CAVQQELAYNEQFF.

This chain links TRBV29-1 with TRBJ2-7; 11 bases fit TRBD2. The V and J ends lost 5 bases and 3 bases, in that order; junction bases with no gene match: 15. Germline V gene sequence: CDR1 SQVTM, CDR2 ANQGSEA. The CDR3 contains 17 residues. CDR3 sequence: CSVTGQGAGTSGYEQYF. The CDR3 DNA reads as TGCAGCGTTACCGGACAGGGTGCGGGGACTAGCGGCTACGAGCAGTACTTC.

This clonotype was seen many times. The chain employs TRBV29-1 and TRBJ2-3; D unresolved. Germline CDR1 reads SQVTM; CDR2 reads ANQGSEA. The CDR3 contains 14 residues. The V end was cut by 3 bases, the J end by 0 bases, with 10 bases between. CDR3 sequence: CSVEIRLSTDTQYF. CDR3 coding DNA: TGCAGCGTTGAGATTCGCCTCAGCACAGATACGCAGTATTTT.

This chain connects TRBV4-3 to TRBJ2-6; D is unclear. The V gene's germline CDR1 is LGHNA and CDR2 YSLEER. This CDR3 region has 17 residues. The V and J ends lost 0 bases and 0 bases respectively, with 9 bases between them. The CDR3 region has the DNA TGCGCCAGCAGCCAAGACATGATGAGCTCTGGGGCCAACGTCCTGACTTTC. Its protein product is CASSQDMMSSGANVLTF.

This clonotype was counted many times. V is TRBV12-3 or TRBV12-4 and J is TRBJ2-3, with a tentative D call TRBD2 (5 bases). V was shortened by 6 bases and J by 5 bases, with 9 bases between the two germline ends. This CDR3 region has 12 residues. The CDR3 loop reads CASRAEGDTQYF. The CDR3 bases are TGTGCCAGCAGGGCAGAGGGAGATACGCAGTATTTT.

The chain is built from TRBV28 and TRBJ1-2; D gene ambiguous. This CDR3 contains 13 residues. With 3 bases removed from V and 8 bases from J, the gap between germline ends came to 13 bases. Germline CDR1 and CDR2: MDHEN and SYDVKM. CDR3 bases: TGTGCCAGCAGTTTCCCGGACGTGAGGGGCTACACCTTC. Its translation: CASSFPDVRGYTF.

The rearrangement joins TRBV19 to TRBJ2-4; TRBD1 might be the D (6 bases). CDR1 is LNHDA, CDR2 SQIVND, per germline (reference sequence). This CDR3 has 18 residues. V gave up 1 base and J gave up 0 bases, with 16 bases separating them. In DNA, the CDR3 is TGTGCCAGTAGTATAGCTACTAGATGGGGGCTAGCCAAAAACATTCAGTACTTC. Translated, it gives CASSIATRWGLAKNIQYF.

This clonotype occurred a few times. This chain connects TRBV7-2 to TRBJ2-4; 7 bases match TRBD1. After removal of 5 bases from V and 5 bases from J, the junction contained 9 bases not matched to a gene. The length of the CDR3 is 15 residues. Germline-derived CDR1 and CDR2 are SGHTA and FQGNSA. CDR3 nucleotides: TGTGCCAGCAGCGCAAAGACAGGGCCCCAAAACATTCAGTACTTC. It yields the protein CASSAKTGPQNIQYF.

In its sample, this clonotype was seen many times. The chain combines TRBV18 with TRBJ1-3; D is possibly TRBD1 (5 bases). Deletions cut 0 bases from V and 0 bases from J, with 12 bases between. The CDR3 covers 17 residues. Germline V CDR1 and CDR2: KGHSH, LQKENI. The CDR3 DNA sequence: TGTGCCAGCTCACCACCGATGGCGGGGCTCTCTGGAAACACCATATATTTT. Its translation is CASSPPMAGLSGNTIYF.

This rearrangement joins TRBV20-1 to TRBJ2-2, with D unresolved. The CDR3 length is 15 residues. V lost 7 bases and J lost 2, with 17 bases in between. The germline V gene encodes CDR1 DFQATT and CDR2 SNEGSKA (reference sequence). Written as DNA, the CDR3 is TGCAGTGTTGCCCCCCCAGAACTCAACACCGGGGAGCTGTTTTTT. Amino acid sequence: CSVAPPELNTGELFF.

At least ten counts were recorded for this clonotype. The chain uses TRBV6-1 and TRBJ2-6; 7 bases match TRBD1. The CDR3 loop spans 18 amino acids. The J segment lost 0 bases and the V segment lost 7 bases, leaving 12 bases of the junction unmatched. Germline-derived CDR1 and CDR2 are MNHNS and SASEGT. The CDR3 sequence: CASTDLGRGSSGANVLTF. In DNA form, the CDR3 reads TGTGCCAGCACCGACTTGGGCAGGGGGAGCTCTGGGGCCAACGTCCTGACTTTC.

This rearrangement joins TRBV9 to TRBJ2-5, with 7 bases identical to TRBD2. CDR1 and CDR2 from the germline V gene are SGDLS and YYNGEE. The J segment lost 2 bases and the V segment lost 4 bases, leaving 8 bases of the junction unmatched. This CDR3 has 15 residues. CDR3 sequence (DNA): TGTGCCAGCAGCCCCGGGGGGATCTCTCAAGAGACCCAGTACTTC. Amino acids: CASSPGGISQETQYF.

The gene calls are TRBV20-1 and TRBJ2-1, with unresolved D. The CDR3 consists of 9 residues. Trimming cost V 6 bases and J 7 bases, with 4 bases left between them. In germline, CDR1 is DFQATT, CDR2 SNEGSKA (reference sequence). The DNA for the CDR3 is TGCAGTGCCGAAAATGAGCAGTTCTTC. It yields the protein CSAENEQFF.

This clonotype turned up a few times. The CDR3 spells CASSKGGGYNSPLHF. CDR3 DNA sequence: TGCGCCAGCTCTAAAGGGGGCGGTTATAATTCACCCCTCCACTTT. The genes are TRBV5-1 and TRBJ1-6; 7 positions match TRBD1. Germline V gene lookup returns CDR1 SGHRS and CDR2 YFSETQ. The CDR3 has 15 residues. V lost 7 bases to trimming and J lost 4 bases; unmatched junction nucleotides: 8.

The genes are TRBV20-1 and TRBJ2-7; 14 bases match TRBD2. CDR1 is DFQATT and CDR2 is SNEGSKA in the germline V gene (reference sequence). With V trimmed by 6 bases and J by 4 bases, 5 bases remained unmatched. The CDR3 is 14 amino acids. CDR3: CSARTSGRYYEQYF. In DNA, the CDR3 is TGCAGTGCCAGGACTAGCGGGAGGTATTACGAGCAGTACTTC.

V gene TRBV27 combines with J gene TRBJ1-1; D might be TRBD1 (5 bases). The CDR3 is 14 amino acids. V lost 5 bases to trimming and J lost 3 bases, with 13 bases between them. Germline V gene data show CDR1 as MNHEY and CDR2 as SMNVEV (reference sequence). The CDR3 DNA is TGTGCCAGCAGTCAAGCAGGGTTCGACACTGAAGCTTTCTTT. Amino acids: CASSQAGFDTEAFF.

This clonotype was seen only a few times. This chain uses TRBV20-1 with TRBJ1-1; D not resolved. CDR3 size: 13 residues. The germline CDR1 and CDR2 sequences are DFQATT and SNEGSKA (reference sequence). Between the trimmed V and J ends, which lost 3 bases and 0 bases, there was a span of 8 bases. The CDR3: CSASIRMNTEAFF. The DNA of the CDR3 is TGCAGTGCTAGTATACGGATGAACACTGAAGCTTTCTTT.

This clonotype was detected a few times. The rearrangement joins TRBV5-4 to TRBJ2-7, with D hard to call. V gave up 3 bases and J gave up 6 bases, with 13 bases separating them. This CDR3 has 13 residues. Germline V gene lookup returns CDR1 SGHNT and CDR2 YYREEE (reference sequence). The DNA of the CDR3 is TGTGCCAGCAGCTCCGAAGGCCGGGTCGAGCAGTACTTC. Translating gives CASSSEGRVEQYF.